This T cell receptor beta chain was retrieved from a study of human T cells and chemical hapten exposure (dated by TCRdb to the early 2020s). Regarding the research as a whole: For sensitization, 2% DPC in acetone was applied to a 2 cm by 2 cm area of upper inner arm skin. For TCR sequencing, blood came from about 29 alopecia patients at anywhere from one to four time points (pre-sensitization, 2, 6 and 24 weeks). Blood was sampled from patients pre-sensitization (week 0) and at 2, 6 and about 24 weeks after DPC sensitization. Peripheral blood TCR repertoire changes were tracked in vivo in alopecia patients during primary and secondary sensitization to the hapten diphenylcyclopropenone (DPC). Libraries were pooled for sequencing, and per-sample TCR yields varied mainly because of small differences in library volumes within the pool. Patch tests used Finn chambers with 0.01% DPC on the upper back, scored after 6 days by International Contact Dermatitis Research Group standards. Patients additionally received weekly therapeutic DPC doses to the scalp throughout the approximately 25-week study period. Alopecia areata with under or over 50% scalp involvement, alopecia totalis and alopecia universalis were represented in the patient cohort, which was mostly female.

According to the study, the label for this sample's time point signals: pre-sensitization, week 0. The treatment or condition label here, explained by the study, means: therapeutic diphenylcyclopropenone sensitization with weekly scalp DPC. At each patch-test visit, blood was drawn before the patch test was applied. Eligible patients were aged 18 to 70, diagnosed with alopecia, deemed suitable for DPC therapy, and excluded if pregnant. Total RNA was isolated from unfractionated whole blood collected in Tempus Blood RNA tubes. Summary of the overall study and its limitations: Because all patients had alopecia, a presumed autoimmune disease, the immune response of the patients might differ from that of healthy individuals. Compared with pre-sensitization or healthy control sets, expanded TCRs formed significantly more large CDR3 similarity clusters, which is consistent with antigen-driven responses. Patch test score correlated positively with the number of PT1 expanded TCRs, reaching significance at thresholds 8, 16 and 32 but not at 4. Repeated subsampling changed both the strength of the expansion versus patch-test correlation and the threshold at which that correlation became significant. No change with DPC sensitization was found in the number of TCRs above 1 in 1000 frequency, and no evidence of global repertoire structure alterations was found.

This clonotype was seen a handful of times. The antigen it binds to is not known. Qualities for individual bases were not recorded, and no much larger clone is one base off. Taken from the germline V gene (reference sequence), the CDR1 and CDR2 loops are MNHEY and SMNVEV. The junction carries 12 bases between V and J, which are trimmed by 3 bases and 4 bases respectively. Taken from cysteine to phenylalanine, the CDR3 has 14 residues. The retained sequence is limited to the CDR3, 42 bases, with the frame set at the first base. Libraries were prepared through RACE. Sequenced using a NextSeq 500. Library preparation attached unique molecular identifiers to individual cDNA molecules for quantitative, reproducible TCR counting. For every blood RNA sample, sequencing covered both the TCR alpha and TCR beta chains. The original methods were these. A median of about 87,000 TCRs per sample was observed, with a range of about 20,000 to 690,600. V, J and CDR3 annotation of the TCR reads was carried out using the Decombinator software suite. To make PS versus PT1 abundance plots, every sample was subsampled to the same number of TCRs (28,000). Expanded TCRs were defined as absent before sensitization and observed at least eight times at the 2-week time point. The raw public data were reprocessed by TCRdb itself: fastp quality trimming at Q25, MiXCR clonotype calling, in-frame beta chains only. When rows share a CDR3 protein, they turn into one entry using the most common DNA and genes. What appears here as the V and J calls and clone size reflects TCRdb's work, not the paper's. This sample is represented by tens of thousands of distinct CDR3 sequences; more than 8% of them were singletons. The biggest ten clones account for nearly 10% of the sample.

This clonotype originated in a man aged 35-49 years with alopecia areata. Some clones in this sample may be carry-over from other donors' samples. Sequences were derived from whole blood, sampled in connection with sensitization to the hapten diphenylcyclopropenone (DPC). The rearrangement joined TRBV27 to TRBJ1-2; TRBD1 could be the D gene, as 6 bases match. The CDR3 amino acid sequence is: CASSFSGGAYGYTF. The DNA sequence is TGTGCCAGCAGTTTTAGTGGGGGGGCCTATGGCTACACCTTC.